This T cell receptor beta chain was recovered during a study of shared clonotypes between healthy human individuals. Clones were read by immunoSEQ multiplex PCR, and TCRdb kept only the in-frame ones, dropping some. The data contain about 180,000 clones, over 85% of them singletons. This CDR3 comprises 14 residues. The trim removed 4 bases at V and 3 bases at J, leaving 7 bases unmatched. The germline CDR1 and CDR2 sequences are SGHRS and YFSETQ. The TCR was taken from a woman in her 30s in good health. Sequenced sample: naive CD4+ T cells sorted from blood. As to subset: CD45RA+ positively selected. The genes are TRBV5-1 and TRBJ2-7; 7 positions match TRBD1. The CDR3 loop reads CASSPTGRGYEQYF. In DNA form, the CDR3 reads TGCGCCAGCAGCCCGACAGGGAGAGGCTACGAGCAGTACTTC.